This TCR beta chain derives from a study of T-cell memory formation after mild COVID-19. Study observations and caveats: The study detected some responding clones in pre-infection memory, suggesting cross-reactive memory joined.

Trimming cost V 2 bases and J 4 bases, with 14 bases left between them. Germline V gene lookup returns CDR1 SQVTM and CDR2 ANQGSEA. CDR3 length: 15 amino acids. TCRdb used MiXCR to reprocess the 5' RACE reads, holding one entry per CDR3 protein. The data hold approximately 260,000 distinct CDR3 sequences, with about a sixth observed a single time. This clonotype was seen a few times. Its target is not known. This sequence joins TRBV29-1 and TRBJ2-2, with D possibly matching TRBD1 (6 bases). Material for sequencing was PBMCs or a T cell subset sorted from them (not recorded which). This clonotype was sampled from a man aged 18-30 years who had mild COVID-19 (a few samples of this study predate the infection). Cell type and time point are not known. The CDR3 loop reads CSVEKGRGSTGELFF. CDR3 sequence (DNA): TGCAGCGTTGAAAAGGGCAGGGGATCCACCGGGGAGCTGTTTTTT.